This T cell receptor (beta chain) was observed in a study of shared clonotypes between healthy human individuals (TCRdb year 2020). In the study overall: The cohort included a few men and two women between 18 and 49 years of age. To estimate repertoire size and how much clonotype sharing occurs between individuals, the study deeply sequenced the blood TCR repertoires of five healthy adults. Different laboratories and diverse techniques were used to prepare libraries and sequence TCR repertoires, to increase sequencing depth and limit assay-specific biases. Each donor's leukapheresis produced roughly between about 0.9 and 9.5 billion PBMCs. For each donor, three plates each were used for CD4 naive and CD4 memory, two plates were used for CD8 naive, and one plate was used for CD8 memory. Findings and caveats that apply to the study as a whole: Based on pairwise subsampling, the degree of clonotype sharing among donors was expected to be affected by sequencing depth. Naive subsets generally had larger estimated clonotype richness than memory subsets did. Because the study included a small number of donors, the genetic and exposure-history diversity represented was limited. Higher generation probabilities were observed for clonotypes shared by all four sorted-subset donors than for non-shared clonotypes. Rarefaction of sorted-subset datasets indicated incomplete sequencing despite the large sequencing depth. When a handful of donors were compared, the shared fraction of clonotypes was about 5.5% for naive CD4, 3% to 4% for naive CD8, about 2.4% for memory CD4, and around 0.4% for memory CD8. Sampling was restricted to blood, and TCR repertoires in tissues likely differ from the TCR repertoires found in blood.

Per the germline V gene (reference sequence), GTSNPN is the CDR1 and SVGIG is the CDR2. From its cysteine to its phenylalanine, the CDR3 spans 17 amino acids. The CDR3 DNA has 51 bases and is translated from base 1. V ends up 3 bases short and J 7 bases short, with an unmatched junction base count of 15. Using the deep immunoSEQ assay, multiplex PCR amplified TCR CDR3 regions from genomic DNA. For each cell subset, the extracted genomic DNA was distributed evenly across all wells of several immunoSEQ 96-well plates, and each plate served as one replicate. For sorted subsets, each replicate PCR was loaded with around 220 ng genomic DNA, equivalent to some 27,000 T cell genomes. Purified libraries were measured with a Qubit 3.0 fluorometer, size-checked on a Bioanalyzer 2100, and measured again with the KAPA Library Quantification kit. Every immunoSEQ 96-well plate was sequenced on a separate single-read 150-cycle Illumina NextSeq 550 flow cell. The study's own analysis went as follows. Because the immunoSEQ output included only junctional sequences and no quality scores, the filtering could not be the same as the filtering used for full-length reads. To assign V/J genes and CDR3, sequences were annotated using PyIR, a Python wrapper for IgBLAST v1.9, with IMGT germline references. Reads were filtered out if the reads had weak V/J assignments (E-value above 1e-6), no CDR3, stop codons, out-of-frame junctions, or ambiguous translated residues. V3J clonotypes were defined as sequences sharing an identical inferred V gene, J gene, and CDR3 amino acid sequence. Percentage overlap between repertoires was computed as shared unique clonotypes divided by the size of the smaller repertoire. Repertoire richness was assessed with RTK rarefaction, the Chao1 estimator, and Recon v2.1 estimates of unobserved clonotypes. OLGA was used to compute generation probabilities for all TCRbeta clonotypes that the gDNA method yielded from four donors. The table was pulled from immuneACCESS by TCRdb, which kept in-frame rearrangements only. Such tables lose some clones; where checked, under half of the loss comes from unresolved V genes, and the rest has no known cause. V, J and clone size are taken as reported in that table, and D and trimming were inferred from the DNA itself. The sample yields nearly 600,000 clones; just under 97% were counted once. Roughly 0.1% of the sample lies in the top ten.

In the case of this clone: Its target antigen remains unknown. Per-nucleotide qualities are absent, and no much larger clonotype sits a single base away.

CD8 naive samples were obtained by positive selection for CCR7 among CD45RO-negative cells, yielding a CD45RA+CCR7+ population from which TemRA cells were excluded. Healthy HIV-negative adults with no recently reported acute infections or vaccinations were included as donors. Every donor was a Caucasian adult living in Nashville, Tennessee, USA. After blood collection by leukapheresis, PBMCs were isolated using Ficoll-Histopaque density gradient centrifugation and then cryopreserved in the vapor phase of liquid nitrogen. Analytical flow cytometry was used to check the purity and quantity of every magnetically sorted T cell population. Genomic DNA was isolated from every sorted fraction and measured by UV absorbance on a Nanodrop 2000c.

The origin of this receptor is a woman under 40 in good health. Specimen: naive CD8+ T cells sorted from blood. The cell subset or site tag for this specimen amounts to: CD45RA+CCR7+. The chain is made from TRBV30 and TRBJ1-6, with 7 bases in between that match TRBD1. Here the CDR3 is given as CAWRDLKTGAANSPLHF. The DNA reads as follows: TGTGCCTGGAGGGACCTAAAAACAGGGGCGGCGAATTCACCCCTCCACTTT.